The rows below give T cell receptor beta chains drawn from one sample of a study of technical replicates of blood from a few donors. The table came from immunoSEQ multiplex PCR; TCRdb's copy has only in-frame clones and leaves some out. Here the sample spans about 59,000 clones, just under 95% being singletons. Material: PBMCs. These receptor sequences come from a human donor in good health. Some clones in this sample may be carry-over from other donors' samples. CDR3s include the opening cysteine and the closing phenylalanine or tryptophan. The D gene is left open where the match is weak. Rows give clone size only sometimes, using once, few, many, or a class for an expanded clone.

TRBV7-9	TRBJ2-7	.	once	TGTGCCAGCAGCCCCGAGGGGGGGCCGTACGAGCAGTACTTC	CASSPEGGPYEQYF
TRBV6-5	TRBJ2-1	.	.	TGTGCCAGCAGTACCCCTCTTGCGTCCCACAATGAGCAGTTCTTC	CASSTPLASHNEQFF
TRBV7-8	TRBJ2-7	.	.	TGTGCCAGCAGCTTGCCCGCAGGCTACGAGCAGTACTTC	CASSLPAGYEQYF
TRBV18	TRBJ2-1	.	.	TGTGCCAGCTCCCCGCAGGGGAATGAGCAGTTCTTC	CASSPQGNEQFF
TRBV7-9	TRBJ2-5	TRBD2	.	TGTGCCAGCAGCGAACTAGCGGGGCGGGAGACCCAGTACTTC	CASSELAGRETQYF
TRBV4-3	TRBJ1-2	TRBD1	.	TGCGCCAGCAGCCAATTAACGGGGACAGGGGTCAGCTACACCTTC	CASSQLTGTGVSYTF
TRBV19	TRBJ1-3	.	.	TGTGCCAGTAGTGCGAGGGGAAACACCATATATTTT	CASSARGNTIYF
TRBV5-8	TRBJ2-3	TRBD2	.	TGTGCCAGCAGTGTGAAGCGGGGGGTCACAGATACGCAGTATTTT	CASSVKRGVTDTQYF
TRBV2	TRBJ1-4	.	.	TGTGCCAGCTCCTCAAGGGGGTTACAAAAACTGTTTTTT	CASSSRGLQKLFF
TRBV7-9	TRBJ2-5	.	.	TGTGCCAGCAGCTTATCCGAAGTGTTAAGGGGTGGAGAGACCCAGTACTTC	CASSLSEVLRGGETQYF
TRBV6-5	TRBJ1-4	.	.	TGTGCCAGCAGTTACTCGAATTCGGCGGATGAAAAACTGTTTTTT	CASSYSNSADEKLFF
TRBV7-3	TRBJ2-1	.	.	TGTGCCAGCAGCTTACTCGGAGACCCAGACAATGAGCAGTTCTTC	CASSLLGDPDNEQFF
TRBV7-2	TRBJ2-7	.	.	TGTGCCAGCAGCTTATTTACTACGGGGGTGTACGAGCAGTACTTC	CASSLFTTGVYEQYF
TRBV7-2	TRBJ2-1	TRBD2	.	TGTGCCAGCAGCCGGGGCAGCGGGGGGGCCGATGAGCAGTTCTTC	CASSRGSGGADEQFF
TRBV5-6	TRBJ2-5	TRBD2	.	TGTGCCAGCAGCTTGAGTCTAGCGGGTCGAGAGACCCAGTACTTC	CASSLSLAGRETQYF
TRBV5-6	TRBJ1-2	TRBD1	.	TGTGCCAGCACCCGGGACAGGGGGACGTATGGCTACACCTTC	CASTRDRGTYGYTF
TRBV4-2	TRBJ2-1	TRBD2	.	TGTGCCAGCAGCCAAGATGCTAGCGGGAGGGGCAATGAGCAGTTCTTC	CASSQDASGRGNEQFF
TRBV10-3	TRBJ2-7	TRBD2	.	TGTGCCATCAGTGAATCTCGAGGCGGGGGGTACGAGCAGTACTTC	CAISESRGGGYEQYF
TRBV6-4	TRBJ2-1	TRBD2	.	TGTGCCAGCAGTGACTCTAACGGACTAGTCTATGAGCAGTTCTTC	CASSDSNGLVYEQFF
TRBV11-1	TRBJ2-7	.	.	TGTGCCAGCAGCTTAGGGTCGGGAGACTACGAGCAGTACTTC	CASSLGSGDYEQYF
TRBV7-9	TRBJ2-1	TRBD2	once	TGTGCCGGGGGGGGGTTGTTCTTC	CAGGGLFF
TRBV7-9	TRBJ1-5	.	.	TGTGCCAGCAGCTTAAGCTACGGGGGTGATGGTCAGCCCCAGCATTTT	CASSLSYGGDGQPQHF
TRBV6-5	TRBJ2-7	.	few	TGTGCCAGCAGTTACTCCGTCACAGGTAGCCTCTACGAGCAGTACTTC	CASSYSVTGSLYEQYF
TRBV27	TRBJ2-3	.	.	TGTGCCAGCAGTCGCAACAGGGATACGCAGTATTTT	CASSRNRDTQYF